This T cell receptor beta chain appears in the sequencing data of a study of blood T cell repertoires in COVID-19. Study in general: Material from acute and convalescent COVID-19 was sourced from the United States, Italy and Spain.

The J segment lost 3 bases and the V segment lost 3 bases, leaving 7 bases of the junction unmatched. This CDR3 region has 15 residues. Per germline, CDR1 SGHNT and CDR2 YYREEE (reference sequence). TCRdb's table, derived via immunoSEQ multiplex PCR, lists solely in-frame clones and lacks some. The profile shows 150,000 or so clones, roughly 85% of them singletons. This chain connects TRBV5-4 to TRBJ1-1; the match to TRBD1 covers 8 bases. The sequenced sample was peripheral blood. This TCR was sampled from a woman aged 55-70 years with COVID-19, enrolled during active disease. CDR3 in amino acids: CASSWLDREDTEAFF. CDR3 in DNA: TGTGCCAGCAGCTGGCTGGACAGGGAGGACACTGAAGCTTTCTTT.